A single sample gave rise to the 23 T cell receptor beta chains below, sequenced in a study of response to subunit inactivated influenza vaccine. TCRdb redid the calling of the RT-PCR reads with MiXCR, one entry per CDR3 protein. The sample includes just under 550,000 distinct CDR3 sequences, approximately 20% seen only once; the top ten take around 2.8%. These data were also filed under a second study, of T cells expressing NK-cell markers. That publication notes: Beta-chain TCR cDNA was generated via 5'RACE template switching with UMIs.

Material: CD4+ T cells sorted from PBMCs, obtained about 13 days after vaccination. These receptors came from a man over 45 who received an inactivated influenza vaccine.

This clonotype has a handful of counts. The gene calls are TRBV12-3 or TRBV12-4 and TRBJ2-7; D is uncertain. Trimming removed 0 bases from V and 5 bases from J, with 14 bases in between. The CDR3 consists of 15 residues. In nucleotides, the CDR3 is TGTGCCAGCAGTTTAGCGCTTCAACAGTTCCACGAGCAGTACTTC. Encoded protein: CASSLALQQFHEQYF.

This clonotype was seen a few times. CDR3 residues: CASSLLGQGRGEQFF. The CDR3 DNA is TGTGCCAGCAGTTTACTAGGACAGGGGAGGGGTGAGCAGTTCTTC. This chain connects TRBV12-3 or TRBV12-4 to TRBJ2-1, with TRBD1 matching over 9 bases. The V gene end was trimmed by 2 bases and the J gene end by 9 bases; junction bases not matched to a gene: 8. This CDR3 spans 15 amino acids.

The sample holds a few counts of this clonotype. This chain joins TRBV24-1 and TRBJ2-3, with D unresolved. Germline V gives CDR1 KGHDR, CDR2 SFDVKD. Trimming removed 2 bases at V and 3 bases at J, with 5 bases between. The CDR3 has 13 residues. The CDR3 reads CATSDSRTDTQYF. In DNA, the CDR3 is TGTGCCACCAGTGATTCTCGGACAGATACGCAGTATTTT.

V and J are TRBV6-2 or TRBV6-3 and TRBJ2-7, with D possibly being TRBD1 (6 bases). V dropped 0 bases and J dropped 0 bases, with 12 bases sitting between them. Germline V CDR1 and CDR2: MNHEY, SVGEGT. The CDR3 length is 16 residues. CDR3 region: CASSYSRLDSSYEQYF. The DNA for the CDR3 is TGTGCCAGCAGTTACTCGAGATTGGACAGCTCCTACGAGCAGTACTTC.

This chain joins TRBV4-2 and TRBJ1-3; D is possibly TRBD1 (5 bases). Germline V CDR1 and CDR2: LGHNA, YNFKEQ. This CDR3 is 14 amino acids long. The V end was cut by 0 bases, the J end by 2 bases, with 5 bases between. CDR3 sequence: CASSQEGPGNTIYF. CDR3 DNA: TGTGCCAGCAGCCAAGAGGGACCTGGAAACACCATATATTTT.

The chain uses TRBV30 and TRBJ2-3, with D possibly being TRBD1 or TRBD2 (5 bases each). This CDR3 region has 13 residues. V lost 5 bases and J lost 6, with 15 bases in between. CDR1 is GTSNPN, CDR2 SVGIG, per germline (reference sequence). CDR3 protein: CAWEGTKGDTQYF. CDR3 DNA: TGTGCCTGGGAGGGGACGAAAGGTGATACGCAGTATTTT.

This clonotype was detected only a few times. The rearrangement joins TRBV4-1 to TRBJ2-3; D gene unclear. CDR1 MGHRA and CDR2 YSYEKL come from the germline V gene. CDR3 size: 13 residues. The V gene lost 4 bases and the J gene lost 7 bases, with 12 bases spanning the gap. CDR3 in amino acids: CASSPPTWNTQYF. In DNA, the CDR3 is TGCGCCAGCAGCCCCCCCACTTGGAATACGCAGTATTTT.

This clonotype was picked up a small number of times. The V and J genes are TRBV7-2 and TRBJ2-2; D uncertain. Between the trimmed V and J ends, which lost 2 bases and 5 bases, there was a span of 9 bases. This CDR3 spans 14 amino acids. The V gene's germline CDR1 is SGHTA and CDR2 FQGNSA. The CDR3 loop reads CASSLTRRTGELFF. The CDR3 DNA sequence: TGTGCCAGCAGCTTAACACGCAGAACCGGGGAGCTGTTTTTT.

This clonotype was observed once. The J gene is TRBJ1-5, the V gene TRBV12-3 or TRBV12-4; D possibly corresponds to TRBD1 (6 bases). V lost 5 bases and J lost 4, with 9 bases in between. The length of the CDR3 is 13 residues. The CDR3, as DNA: TGTGCCAGCAGTGCCGGGACAAATCAGCCCCAGCATTTT. The encoded protein is CASSAGTNQPQHF.

As concerns this clonotype: A much larger clone differs by one base, so this may be a read error. The genes are TRBV6-2 or TRBV6-3 and TRBJ1-5; D is possibly TRBD1 (5 bases). In germline, CDR1 is MNHEY, CDR2 SVGEGT. There are 15 residues in the CDR3. V gave up 4 bases and J gave up 1 base, with 11 bases separating them. The CDR3, as DNA: TGTGCCAGCAGTTCCCCCGGGGACAGCAATCAGCCCCAGCATTTT. It translates to CASSSPGDSNQPQHF.

This clonotype has only a few counts. CDR3 loop: CASSLAGRAPDTQYF. The CDR3 region has the DNA TGTGCCAGCAGCTTAGCCGGGAGGGCCCCAGATACGCAGTATTTT. The J gene is TRBJ2-3, the V gene TRBV11-1; 8 bases match TRBD2. Per the germline V gene, CDR1 is SGHAT and CDR2 is FQDESV (reference sequence). The CDR3 totals 15 residues. V gave up 0 bases and J gave up 4 bases; unmatched junction bases: 3.

The chain carries TRBV15 and TRBJ2-4; D tentatively reads TRBD1 or TRBD2 (6 bases each). The CDR3 runs 15 residues. V was cut by 3 bases and J by 6 bases, with 15 bases left in between. Germline loops: CDR1 LNHNV, CDR2 YYDKDF (reference sequence). The CDR3 nucleotides read TGTGCCACCAGCAGTACCGGGGGCGCGAGAAACATTCAGTACTTC. As protein: CATSSTGGARNIQYF.

This clonotype was detected a few times. V gene TRBV6-1 combines with J gene TRBJ1-1; 11 positions agree with TRBD1. Trimming at V came to 7 bases and at J to 5 bases, leaving 6 bases not matched to a gene. The CDR3 runs 14 residues. Germline assignment: CDR1 MNHNS and CDR2 SASEGT. For the CDR3, the DNA is TGTGCCAGCATCTGGGACAGGGGGGTAACTGAAGCTTTCTTT. Translating it yields CASIWDRGVTEAFF.

The J gene is TRBJ2-2, the V gene TRBV29-1; D is undetermined. The CDR3 is 11 amino acids. Germline assignment: CDR1 SQVTM and CDR2 ANQGSEA. V was clipped by 3 bases and J by 6 bases, with 5 bases between them. DNA of the CDR3: TGCAGCGTTGACCGCGCCGGGGAGCTGTTTTTT. Translating it yields CSVDRAGELFF.

The rearrangement uses TRBV9 and TRBJ2-3; 7 nucleotides line up with TRBD1. The CDR3 is made up of 15 amino acids. V was clipped by 2 bases and J by 2 bases; unmatched bases: 5. The germline gives CDR1 SGDLS, CDR2 YYNGEE. The CDR3 nucleotides read TGTGCCAGCAGCGTCCGACAGGGATCCACAGATACGCAGTATTTT. This gives the protein CASSVRQGSTDTQYF.

The chain links TRBV2 to TRBJ2-5; TRBD2 aligns across 11 bases. V lost 9 bases and J lost 4; bases outside the gene matches: 13. The CDR3 contains 16 residues. The germline CDR1 and CDR2 sequences are SNHLY and FYNNEI. CDR3 in DNA: TGTGCCAGTACCCCCGGGGCTAGCGGGGGGAGAGAGACCCAGTACTTC. It is translated as CASTPGASGGRETQYF. Full variable domain (outside the CDR3, taken from reference TRBV2 and TRBJ2-5): EPEVTQTPSHQVTQMGQEVILRCVPISNHLYFYWYRQILGQKVEFLVSFYNNEISEKSEIFDDQFSVERPDGSNFTLKIRSTKLEDSAMYFCASTPGASGGRETQYFGPGTRLLVL.

This clonotype was found a few times. This chain joins TRBV24-1 and TRBJ1-5, with 8 bases identical to TRBD1. V was pared by 3 bases and J by 4 bases, with 4 bases of the junction left unmatched. The CDR3 covers 15 residues. Germline V gene lookup returns CDR1 KGHDR and CDR2 SFDVKD. CDR3: CATSDGQGLNQPQHF. CDR3 DNA: TGTGCCACCAGTGATGGACAGGGACTAAATCAGCCCCAGCATTTT.

This chain connects TRBV7-3 to TRBJ1-1; no clear D. This CDR3 comprises 15 residues. Germline CDR1 reads SGHTA; CDR2 reads FQGTGA. V was clipped by 0 bases and J by 8 bases, with 16 bases between them. In nucleotides, the CDR3 is TGTGCCAGCAGCTTAACCGGAGAGGGAATCACCGAAGCTTTCTTT. It specifies CASSLTGEGITEAFF.

The V call is TRBV2, the J call TRBJ1-2, with 8 bases fitting TRBD1. V lost 3 bases to trimming and J lost 2 bases; unmatched junction nucleotides: 8. Germline CDR1 SNHLY, CDR2 FYNNEI. This CDR3 comprises 16 residues. For the CDR3, the DNA is TGTGCCAGCAGTGACAGGACAGGGCCTCAAAACTATGGCTACACCTTC. As protein: CASSDRTGPQNYGYTF. Supplemented by reference TRBV2 and TRBJ1-2, the full variable domain reads EPEVTQTPSHQVTQMGQEVILRCVPISNHLYFYWYRQILGQKVEFLVSFYNNEISEKSEIFDDQFSVERPDGSNFTLKIRSTKLEDSAMYFCASSDRTGPQNYGYTFGSGTRLTVV.

Only a few counts were recorded for this clonotype. V and J are TRBV30 and TRBJ2-3, with TRBD2 matching over 14 bases. Germline loops: CDR1 GTSNPN, CDR2 SVGIG (reference sequence). V lost 0 bases and J lost 6; bases outside the gene matches: 14. The CDR3 extends over 19 amino acids. The CDR3 is CAWSVGTSGSPNKGDTQYF. The CDR3 nucleotides are TGTGCCTGGAGTGTCGGGACTAGCGGGAGTCCAAACAAAGGTGATACGCAGTATTTT.

The chain couples TRBV10-3 to TRBJ2-7; D may be TRBD2 (6 bases). CDR1 is ENHRY and CDR2 is SYGVKD in the germline V gene. CDR3 length: 14 residues. Trimming took 4 bases from V and 1 from J, leaving 11 bases between them. CDR3 region: CAISAGLSSYEQYF. The DNA for the CDR3 is TGTGCCATCAGTGCAGGACTATCTTCCTACGAGCAGTACTTC.

This clonotype turned up a few times. The chain couples TRBV6-2 or TRBV6-3 to TRBJ1-1, with D possibly being TRBD1 (5 bases). Germline V lookup: CDR1 MNHEY, CDR2 SVGEGT. The CDR3 contains 13 residues. V lost 7 bases, J lost 1 base, and 10 bases lay in between. CDR3 nucleotides: TGTGCCAGCATAGGGGTGGAGAACACTGAAGCTTTCTTT. Protein: CASIGVENTEAFF.

This rearrangement joins TRBV27 to TRBJ2-1, with 11 positions matching TRBD1. The germline CDR1 and CDR2 sequences are MNHEY and SMNVEV (reference sequence). This CDR3 contains 15 residues. Trimming cost V 6 bases and J 9 bases; bases outside gene matches: 10. The chain's CDR3 is CASRSGQGGSVEQFF. CDR3 DNA: TGTGCCAGCAGGTCGGGACAGGGGGGTTCGGTTGAGCAGTTCTTC.